This is a list of T cell receptor beta chains from one sample in a study of human T cells and chemical hapten exposure. TCRdb reprocessed the RACE reads via MiXCR and lists one record per CDR3 protein. The sample consists of 130,000 or so distinct CDR3 sequences, about 9% of them appearing once. Input material: whole blood. The receptors originated from a male donor in good health. Some clones in this sample may be carry-over from other donors' samples. Both conserved end residues are part of each CDR3. The D gene is left open where the match is weak. Size is stated for part of the rows, as once, few or many counts, or as a class when the clone is expanded.

-,TRBV3-1,14,TRBJ2-2,-,TGTGCCAGCAGCCATGTGAACCGCGCCGGGGAGCTGTTTTTT,CASSHVNRAGELFF
TRBD1,TRBV20-1,13,TRBJ2-5,-,TGCAGTGCTAGGGGGACAGGGAAAGAGACCCAGTACTTC,CSARGTGKETQYF
-,TRBV18,17,TRBJ2-6,-,TGTGCCAGCTCGGAGACAGCCCCTGGATCTGGGGCCAACGTCCTGACTTTC,CASSETAPGSGANVLTF
-,TRBV19,16,TRBJ2-3,few,TGTGCCAGTAGCTCCCCCGCCGGAGGAGATACAGATACGCAGTATTTT,CASSSPAGGDTDTQYF
-,TRBV7-9,14,TRBJ1-6,many,TGTGCCAGCAGCTTACAAGGGGTGGATTCACCCCTCCACTTT,CASSLQGVDSPLHF
-,TRBV19,15,TRBJ2-6,-,TGTGCCAGTAGTTCCCCACCCTCTGGGACCAACGTCCTGACTTTC,CASSSPPSGTNVLTF
TRBD1,TRBV7-9,16,TRBJ1-2,-,TGTGCCAGCAGCTCACCGGACAGGGCAGAGGACTATGGCTACACCTTC,CASSSPDRAEDYGYTF
TRBD1,TRBV6-1,14,TRBJ1-2,-,TGTGCCAGCAGTGAAGGGACAGGGTCCTATGGCTACACCTTC,CASSEGTGSYGYTF
-,TRBV19,16,TRBJ2-7,many,TGTGCCAGTAGTATATCTTCTGCGACGAGCTCCTACGAGCAGTACTTC,CASSISSATSSYEQYF
-,TRBV3-1,14,TRBJ2-3,many,TGTGCCAGCAGCCAAGTGACAAGCACAGATACGCAGTATTTT,CASSQVTSTDTQYF
-,TRBV27,17,TRBJ1-5,-,TGTGCCAGCAGCATAAGATCACCGGGTCCAGTCAATCAGCCCCAGCATTTT,CASSIRSPGPVNQPQHF
-,TRBV7-8,18,TRBJ2-7,few,TGTGCCAGCAGCTTAGCCCCAGGGTCCGGGACACGCTCCTACGAGCAGTACTTC,CASSLAPGSGTRSYEQYF
-,TRBV11-2,14,TRBJ2-7,-,TGTGCCAGCAGCTCCACAGGACAGTACTACGAGCAGTACTTC,CASSSTGQYYEQYF
TRBD1,TRBV9,14,TRBJ1-6,many,TGTGCCAGCAGCGTCGGGACAGGGAATTCACCCCTCCACTTT,CASSVGTGNSPLHF
TRBD2,TRBV3-1,15,TRBJ2-7,few,TGTGCCAGCAGCCAAGATCGCGGGGGGGCCCACGAGCAGTACTTC,CASSQDRGGAHEQYF
TRBD1,TRBV5-1,15,TRBJ1-2,-,TGCGCCAGCAGCGAAGGGACAGGGGGTGACTATGGCTACACCTTC,CASSEGTGGDYGYTF
-,TRBV4-1,15,TRBJ1-1,many,TGCGCCAGCAGTGAAAGCTCGACACGGAACACTGAAGCTTTCTTT,CASSESSTRNTEAFF
TRBD2,TRBV14,14,TRBJ2-7,few,TGTGCCAGCACCCCGACTAGCGACTCCTACGAGCAGTACTTC,CASTPTSDSYEQYF
TRBD1,TRBV5-5,17,TRBJ2-1,few,TGTGCCAGCAGCCTTGGACCCGGGACAGGGTTCTACAATGAGCAGTTCTTC,CASSLGPGTGFYNEQFF
TRBD2,TRBV5-1,15,TRBJ2-5,few,TGCGCCAGCACCCGAGGTGGGACTAGTCAAGAGACCCAGTACTTC,CASTRGGTSQETQYF
TRBD1,TRBV10-3,15,TRBJ2-3,-,TGTGCCATCAGTGAGTCGGGACAGGGCACAGATACGCAGTATTTT,CAISESGQGTDTQYF
-,TRBV2,11,TRBJ2-1,-,TGTGCCAGCAGTGTCGGAGTTGAGCAGTTCTTC,CASSVGVEQFF
-,TRBV5-1,12,TRBJ1-2,-,TGCGCCAGCAGCCACTCGGCAGATGGCTACACCTTC,CASSHSADGYTF
-,TRBV7-9,14,TRBJ2-7,few,TGTGCCAGCAGCTTATTTGATAGTACCTACGAGCAGTACTTC,CASSLFDSTYEQYF
-,TRBV20-1,14,TRBJ2-2,few,TGCAGTGCTAGAGCGCAGCTGAACACCGGGGAGCTGTTTTTT,CSARAQLNTGELFF
TRBD2,TRBV5-4,18,TRBJ2-3,-,TGTGCCAGCAGCTTGGTGACTAGCCCCGGATTCCCACCAGATACGCAGTATTTT,CASSLVTSPGFPPDTQYF
TRBD2,TRBV7-9,18,TRBJ2-3,many,TGTGCCAGCAACTCAAGTCGGCTACTAGCGGACCGCACAGATACGCAGTATTTT,CASNSSRLLADRTDTQYF
TRBD2,TRBV7-9,17,TRBJ2-2,-,TGTGCCAGCAGCTTAGTACCGCTAGCGGAGGCCACCGGGGAGCTGTTTTTT,CASSLVPLAEATGELFF
-,TRBV4-3,15,TRBJ1-2,few,TGCGCCAGCAGCCAAGGCTCTCAGGGGACGTATGGCTACACCTTC,CASSQGSQGTYGYTF
TRBD1,TRBV5-1,13,TRBJ2-5,many,TGCGCCAGCAGCTCCGGGACAGGGGAGACCCAGTACTTC,CASSSGTGETQYF
-,TRBV9,14,TRBJ2-3,-,TGTGCCAGCAGCGTAGGTTCAGCCACAGATACGCAGTATTTT,CASSVGSATDTQYF
TRBD2,TRBV14,22,TRBJ2-3,-,TGTGCCAGCAGCCAAGAAAACCTAGCGGGAGGGCCAGCGGCACACCCATCAGATACGCAGTATTTT,CASSQENLAGGPAAHPSDTQYF
-,TRBV7-9,14,TRBJ2-2,-,TGTGCCGGGGCGGGAAGCCGGAACACCGGGGAGCTGTTTTTT,CAGAGSRNTGELFF